The 19 T cell receptor beta chains in this list originate from one sample, sequenced in a study of low-dose radiotherapy and immunotherapy resistance in tumors. Specified time point: before trial treatment. cDNA synthesis used a TRAV/TRBV-specific primer set for both chains. The authors amplified TCRs for 20 to 25 PCR cycles with a constant-region primer and a V-primer adapter. TCRdb analysed the reads with MiXCR anew, one entry per CDR3 protein. This sample yields about 71,000 distinct CDR3 sequences, of which about a third are seen a single time; around 10% belongs to the top ten. The source was PBMCs, collected before treatment. These receptors were taken from a female donor with ovarian cancer.

A remark on this clonotype: With a far larger clone one base away, a read error is the likely cause. This rearrangement joins TRBV19 to TRBJ2-5, with 8 bases identical to TRBD1. J lost 11 bases, V lost 3 bases, and 20 bases had no gene match. Germline V gene lookup returns CDR1 LNHDA and CDR2 SQIVND (reference sequence). This CDR3 has 17 residues. The CDR3 DNA reads TGTGCCAGTAGTATTTCTGGAGGGGCAGGGGGCTCGGGTGAGCAGTACTTC. It encodes CASSISGGAGGSGEQYF.

V gene TRBV10-3 combines with J gene TRBJ2-2, with 9 bases identical to TRBD1. This CDR3 is 14 amino acids long. J lost 3 bases, V lost 6 bases, and 2 bases had no gene match. Germline V gene data show CDR1 as ENHRY and CDR2 as SYGVKD. The CDR3 DNA reads as TGTGCCATCAGCCGGGACAGGGACACCGGGGAGCTGTTTTTT. Translated, it gives CAISRDRDTGELFF.

In its sample, this clonotype was seen many times. V gene TRBV29-1 combines with J gene TRBJ2-6; 8 bases align to TRBD2. CDR3 length: 15 residues. CDR1 SQVTM and CDR2 ANQGSEA come from the germline V gene. With V trimmed by 3 bases and J by 2 bases, 3 bases remained unmatched. As DNA, the CDR3 is TGCAGCGTTGACGGGGGGGGAACTGGGGCCAACGTCCTGACTTTC. Translating gives CSVDGGGTGANVLTF.

The rearrangement uses TRBV29-1 and TRBJ2-1, with D possibly being TRBD2 (6 bases). Germline V gene lookup returns CDR1 SQVTM and CDR2 ANQGSEA. Trimming shortened V by 0 bases and J by 3 bases, and 12 bases separated the two germline ends. The length of the CDR3 is 15 residues. DNA for the CDR3: TGCAGCGTTGAAGATGGATCGGGACTCTACAATGAGCAGTTCTTC. Translation gives CSVEDGSGLYNEQFF.

There are many counts of this clonotype. The chain links TRBV29-1 to TRBJ1-2; D remains unclear. Trimming stripped 3 bases from V and 4 bases from J, with 6 bases between. Per germline, CDR1 SQVTM and CDR2 ANQGSEA. This CDR3 has 11 amino acids. CDR3 sequence reads: CSVEKVYGYTF. The DNA of the CDR3 is TGCAGCGTTGAGAAGGTCTATGGCTACACCTTC.

The chain recombines TRBV5-1 with TRBJ1-6, with D tentatively TRBD1 (6 bases). The V end lost 4 bases, the J end lost 6 bases, and 11 bases lay between the germline ends. The CDR3 consists of 14 residues. The V gene's germline CDR1 is SGHRS and CDR2 YFSETQ. This CDR3 reads CASSPQQGNSPLHF. CDR3 DNA: TGCGCCAGCAGCCCGCAACAGGGTAATTCACCCCTCCACTTT.

This clonotype was recorded at least ten times. V usage is TRBV11-2 and J usage is TRBJ2-5; 15 positions match TRBD2. CDR3 size: 19 residues. V shed 0 bases, J shed 2 bases, and the junction held 7 bases outside the gene matches. From germline, CDR1 is SGHAT and CDR2 FQNNGV. This chain's CDR3 is CASSLDPPGLAGGQETQYF. For the CDR3, the DNA is TGTGCCAGCAGCTTAGATCCCCCTGGACTAGCGGGGGGGCAAGAGACCCAGTACTTC. The whole variable domain, filled in from reference TRBV11-2 and TRBJ2-5, reads EAGVAQSPRYKIIEKRQSVAFWCNPISGHATLYWYQQILGQGPKLLIQFQNNGVVDDSQLPKDRFSAERLKGVDSTLKIQPAKLEDSAVYLCASSLDPPGLAGGQETQYFGPGTRLLVL.

The rearrangement links TRBV9 to TRBJ2-5; 10 bases line up with TRBD2. The trim removed 0 bases at V and 2 bases at J, leaving 4 bases unmatched. The length of the CDR3 is 16 residues. CDR1 SGDLS and CDR2 YYNGEE come from the germline V gene. The CDR3 DNA follows: TGTGCCAGCAGCGTAGCAGTTAGCGGGGGGCAAGAGACCCAGTACTTC. Protein sequence: CASSVAVSGGQETQYF.

V and J are TRBV6-4 and TRBJ2-6; TRBD2 might be the D (5 bases). The CDR3 is 16 amino acids. Germline V lookup: CDR1 MRHNA, CDR2 SNTAGT. V lost 4 bases and J 3 bases, leaving 13 bases between the germline ends. The DNA of the CDR3 is TGTGCCAGCAGTGCCGAAGGTGGGAGTGGGGCCAACGTCCTGACTTTC. Amino acids: CASSAEGGSGANVLTF.

This chain connects TRBV5-4 to TRBJ2-3, with D possibly being TRBD2 (6 bases). The CDR3 is 15 residues long. The V gene lost 5 bases and the J gene lost 5 bases, with 18 bases spanning the gap. Germline V gene data show CDR1 as SGHNT and CDR2 as YYREEE (reference sequence). The CDR3 coding sequence is TGTGCCAGCAGTTCTCTTTGGGCCGGGGGAGATACGCAGTATTTT. This encodes CASSSLWAGGDTQYF.

This clonotype was found many times. The chain has TRBV23-1 and TRBJ2-4; TRBD1 might be the D (5 bases). TRBV23-1 is designated an ORF whose function remains uncertain. The CDR3 runs to 15 residues. With 2 bases removed from V and 3 bases from J, the gap between germline ends came to 11 bases. CDR3 DNA sequence: TGCGCCAGCAGTCAAGCCAGGGTGGGCAAAAACATTCAGTACTTC. Amino acids: CASSQARVGKNIQYF.

Many counts were recorded for this clonotype. The V and J genes are TRBV5-1 and TRBJ2-6; tentative D call: TRBD2 (5 bases). V shed 2 bases and J shed 0 bases, with 12 bases lying between them. CDR3 size: 17 residues. Germline loops: CDR1 SGHRS, CDR2 YFSETQ. In DNA form, the CDR3 reads TGCGCCAGCAGCTTCGCCTTGGGGAGCTCTGGGGCCAACGTCCTGACTTTC. It encodes CASSFALGSSGANVLTF.

This clonotype showed up just a few times. The CDR3 here is CASSQLADTQYF. The CDR3 DNA reads TGTGCCAGCAGCCAACTAGCGGATACGCAGTATTTT. The chain recombines TRBV9 with TRBJ2-3; 7 bases align to TRBD2. V lost 4 bases to trimming and J lost 6 bases; unmatched junction nucleotides: 2. Germline loops: CDR1 SGDLS, CDR2 YYNGEE. The CDR3 spans 12 residues.

The gene calls are TRBV28 and TRBJ2-7; weak D call: TRBD1 (5 bases). CDR1 MDHEN and CDR2 SYDVKM come from the germline V gene. V was pared by 4 bases and J by 3 bases, with 16 bases between. The CDR3 is 15 residues long. CDR3 sequence (DNA): TGTGCCAGCAGTTCCCCATCCCCAGGGAACTACGAGCAGTACTTC. Protein product: CASSSPSPGNYEQYF.

The CDR3, as DNA: TGTGCCAGCAGCGTAGGCCAGGTGAGACGCTCCTACAATGAGCAGTTCTTC. Its translation: CASSVGQVRRSYNEQFF. The chain recombines TRBV9 with TRBJ2-1; D gene unclear. The V end lost 0 bases, the J end lost 0 bases, and 13 bases lay between the germline ends. This CDR3 is 17 amino acids long. Germline lookup yields CDR1 SGDLS and CDR2 YYNGEE.

The sample holds many counts of this clonotype. The chain is built from TRBV20-1 and TRBJ1-5; TRBD1 is a possible D gene (6 bases). V was trimmed by 3 bases and J by 0 bases, leaving 15 bases between them. CDR1 and CDR2 from the germline V gene are DFQATT and SNEGSKA (reference sequence). The CDR3 runs to 16 residues. CDR3 in DNA: TGCAGTGCTAGTCCAGGGGTCGGTCTTAGCAATCAGCCCCAGCATTTT. This codes for CSASPGVGLSNQPQHF.

This clonotype occurred many times. The V and J genes are TRBV7-9 and TRBJ2-3; D gene ambiguous. Germline CDR1 is SEHNR and CDR2 is FQNEAQ (reference sequence). This CDR3 is 13 amino acids long. V was shortened by 5 bases and J by 4 bases, with 10 bases between the two germline ends. CDR3 amino acids: CASSPRSPDTQYF. The CDR3 nucleotides are TGTGCCAGCAGCCCACGCTCCCCAGATACGCAGTATTTT.

The V and J genes are TRBV27 and TRBJ2-7, with 9 bases identical to TRBD2. The CDR3 has 14 amino acids. The germline V gene encodes CDR1 MNHEY and CDR2 SMNVEV (reference sequence). V lost 5 bases and J lost 7; bases outside the gene matches: 9. Here the CDR3 DNA reads TGTGCCAGCAGTGTACTAGCGGGTGGACGGGAGCAGTACTTC. Protein product: CASSVLAGGREQYF.

This clonotype was observed at least ten times. This chain uses TRBV12-3 or TRBV12-4 with TRBJ2-2; 11 nucleotides agree with TRBD2. This CDR3 is built from 16 residues. Trimming at V came to 6 bases and at J to 1 base, leaving 4 bases not matched to a gene. CDR3 nucleotides: TGTGCCAGCAGCCGAACTAGCGGGGGGAACACCGGGGAGCTGTTTTTT. As protein: CASSRTSGGNTGELFF.